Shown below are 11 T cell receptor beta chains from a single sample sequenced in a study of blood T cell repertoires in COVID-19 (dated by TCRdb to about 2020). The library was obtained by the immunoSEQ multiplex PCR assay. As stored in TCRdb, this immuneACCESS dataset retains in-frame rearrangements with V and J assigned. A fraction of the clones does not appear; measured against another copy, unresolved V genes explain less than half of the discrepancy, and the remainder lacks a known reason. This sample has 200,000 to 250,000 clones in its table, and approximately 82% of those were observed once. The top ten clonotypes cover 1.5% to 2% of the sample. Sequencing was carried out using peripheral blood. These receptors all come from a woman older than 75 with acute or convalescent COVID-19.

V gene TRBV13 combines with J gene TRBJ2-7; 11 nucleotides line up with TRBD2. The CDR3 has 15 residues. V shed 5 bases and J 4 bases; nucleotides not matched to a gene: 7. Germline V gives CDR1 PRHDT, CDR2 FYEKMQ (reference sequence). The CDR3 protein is CASSKVLAGGYEQYF. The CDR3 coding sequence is TGTGCCAGCAGCAAAGTTCTAGCGGGAGGTTACGAGCAGTACTTC. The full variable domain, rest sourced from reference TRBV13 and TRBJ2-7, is AAGVIQSPRHLIKEKRETATLKCYPIPRHDTVYWYQQGPGQDPQFLISFYEKMQSDKGSIPDRFSAQQFSDYHSELNMSSLELGDSALYFCASSKVLAGGYEQYFGPGTRLTVT.

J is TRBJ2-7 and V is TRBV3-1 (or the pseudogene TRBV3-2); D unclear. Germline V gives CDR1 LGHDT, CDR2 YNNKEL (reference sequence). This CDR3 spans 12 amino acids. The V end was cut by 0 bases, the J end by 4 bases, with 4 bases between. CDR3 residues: CASSQDFYEQYF. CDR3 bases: TGTGCCAGCAGCCAAGACTTTTACGAGCAGTACTTC.

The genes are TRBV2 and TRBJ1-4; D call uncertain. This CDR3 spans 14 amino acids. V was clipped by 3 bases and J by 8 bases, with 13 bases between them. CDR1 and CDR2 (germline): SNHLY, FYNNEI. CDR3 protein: CASSDPGVGEKLFF. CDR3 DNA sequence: TGTGCCAGCAGTGATCCGGGAGTCGGCGAAAAACTGTTTTTT.

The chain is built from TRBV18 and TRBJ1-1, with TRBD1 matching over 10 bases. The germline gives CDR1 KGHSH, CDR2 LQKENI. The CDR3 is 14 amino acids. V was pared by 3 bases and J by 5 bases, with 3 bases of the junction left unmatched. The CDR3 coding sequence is TGTGCCAGCTCACCCCGGGACAGGGGTACTGAAGCTTTCTTT. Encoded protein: CASSPRDRGTEAFF.

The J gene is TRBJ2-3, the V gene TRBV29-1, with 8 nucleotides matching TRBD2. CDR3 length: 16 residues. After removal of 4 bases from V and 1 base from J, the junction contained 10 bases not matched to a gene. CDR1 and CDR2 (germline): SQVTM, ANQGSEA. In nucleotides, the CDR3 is TGCAGCGTTGGAGGCCGCGGGGGGCTCGGCACAGATACGCAGTATTTT. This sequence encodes CSVGGRGGLGTDTQYF.

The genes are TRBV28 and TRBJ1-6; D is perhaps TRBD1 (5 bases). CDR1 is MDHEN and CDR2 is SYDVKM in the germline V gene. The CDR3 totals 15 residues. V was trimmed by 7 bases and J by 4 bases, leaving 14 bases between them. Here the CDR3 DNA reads TGTGCCAGCATTCCGGGACTCTCATATAATTCACCCCTCCACTTT. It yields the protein CASIPGLSYNSPLHF.

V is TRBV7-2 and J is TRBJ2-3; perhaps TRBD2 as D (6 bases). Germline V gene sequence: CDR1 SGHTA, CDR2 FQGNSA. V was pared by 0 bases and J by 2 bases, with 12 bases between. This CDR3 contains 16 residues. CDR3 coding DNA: TGTGCCAGCAGCTTAGCTGGCGGGATATCCACAGATACGCAGTATTTT. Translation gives CASSLAGGISTDTQYF.

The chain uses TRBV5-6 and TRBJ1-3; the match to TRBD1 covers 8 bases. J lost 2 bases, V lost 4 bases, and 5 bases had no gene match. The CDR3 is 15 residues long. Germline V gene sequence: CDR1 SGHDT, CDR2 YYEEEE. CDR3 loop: CASSKQGAPGNTIYF. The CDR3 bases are TGTGCCAGCAGCAAGCAGGGGGCACCTGGAAACACCATATATTTT.

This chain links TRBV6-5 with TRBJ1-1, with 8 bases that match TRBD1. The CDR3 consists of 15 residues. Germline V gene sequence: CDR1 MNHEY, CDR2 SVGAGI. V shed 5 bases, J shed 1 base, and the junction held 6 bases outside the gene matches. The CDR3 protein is CASSILGQGNTEAFF. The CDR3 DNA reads TGTGCCAGCAGTATTCTAGGACAGGGGAACACTGAAGCTTTCTTT.

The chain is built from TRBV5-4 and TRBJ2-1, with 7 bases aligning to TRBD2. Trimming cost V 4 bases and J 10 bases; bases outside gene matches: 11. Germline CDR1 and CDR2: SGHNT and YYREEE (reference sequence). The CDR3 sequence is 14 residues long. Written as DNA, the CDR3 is TGTGCCAGCAGCCTCCTGACTAGCTGGCCCGAGCAGTTCTTC. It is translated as CASSLLTSWPEQFF.

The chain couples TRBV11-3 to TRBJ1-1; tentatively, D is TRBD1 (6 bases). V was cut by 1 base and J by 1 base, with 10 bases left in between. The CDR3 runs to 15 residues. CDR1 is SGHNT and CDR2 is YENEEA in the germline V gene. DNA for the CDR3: TGTGCCAGCAGCTTAGGCGCAGGGGCGAACACTGAAGCTTTCTTT. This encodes CASSLGAGANTEAFF.